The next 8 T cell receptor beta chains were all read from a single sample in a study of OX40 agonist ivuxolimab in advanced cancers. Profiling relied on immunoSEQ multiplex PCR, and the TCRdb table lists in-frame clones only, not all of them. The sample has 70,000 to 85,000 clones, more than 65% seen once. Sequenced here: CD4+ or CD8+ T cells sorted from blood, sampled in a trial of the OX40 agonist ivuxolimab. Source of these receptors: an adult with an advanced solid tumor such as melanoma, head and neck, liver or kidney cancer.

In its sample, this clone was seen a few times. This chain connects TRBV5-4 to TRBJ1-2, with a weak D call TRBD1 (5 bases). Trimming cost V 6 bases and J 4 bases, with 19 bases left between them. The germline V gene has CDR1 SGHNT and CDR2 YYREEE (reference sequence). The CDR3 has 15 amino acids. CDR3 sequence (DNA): TGTGCCAGCACTCCTAAAGAGGGTGGGGGCTATGGCTACACCTTC. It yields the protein CASTPKEGGGYGYTF.

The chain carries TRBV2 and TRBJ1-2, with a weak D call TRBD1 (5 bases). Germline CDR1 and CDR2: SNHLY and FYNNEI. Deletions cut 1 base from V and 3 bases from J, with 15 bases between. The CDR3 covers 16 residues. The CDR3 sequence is CASSEGPGSGDYGYTF. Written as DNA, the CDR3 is TGTGCCAGCAGTGAAGGACCCGGATCGGGGGACTATGGCTACACCTTC.

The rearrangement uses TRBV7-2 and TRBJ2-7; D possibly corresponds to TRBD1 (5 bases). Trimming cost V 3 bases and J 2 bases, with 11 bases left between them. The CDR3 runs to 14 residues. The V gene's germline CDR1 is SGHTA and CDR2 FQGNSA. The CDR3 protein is CASSFWTPPYEQYF. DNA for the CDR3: TGTGCCAGCAGCTTCTGGACACCTCCCTACGAGCAGTACTTC.

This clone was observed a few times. The CDR3 region is CASSQMIANYGYTF. In DNA form, the CDR3 reads TGTGCCAGCAGCCAAATGATAGCTAACTATGGCTACACCTTC. The V call is TRBV14, the J call TRBJ1-2; D gene uncertain. Germline V gene lookup returns CDR1 SGHDN and CDR2 FVKESK. The V end was cut by 2 bases, the J end by 0 bases, with 7 bases between. The CDR3 contains 14 residues. The full variable domain, with the rest looked up from reference TRBV14 and TRBJ1-2, is EAGVTQFPSHSVIEKGQTVTLRCDPISGHDNLYWYRRVMGKEIKFLLHFVKESKQDESGMPNNRFLAERTGGTYSTLKVQPAELEDSGVYFCASSQMIANYGYTFGSGTRLTVV.

The CDR3: CASADRGYGYTF. The CDR3 coding sequence is TGTGCCAGCGCGGACAGGGGCTATGGCTACACCTTC. This chain links TRBV6-6 with TRBJ1-2; 9 nucleotides line up with TRBD1. V lost 8 bases, J lost 4 bases, and 2 bases stayed unmatched. This CDR3 contains 12 residues. Per germline, CDR1 MNHNY and CDR2 SVGAGI (reference sequence).

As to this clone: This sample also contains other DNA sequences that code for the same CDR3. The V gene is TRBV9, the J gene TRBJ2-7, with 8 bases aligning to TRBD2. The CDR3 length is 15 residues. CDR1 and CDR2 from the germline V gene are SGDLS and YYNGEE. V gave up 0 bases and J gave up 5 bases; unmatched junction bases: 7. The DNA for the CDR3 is TGTGCCAGCAGCGTAGAGGGTCGGGGGGGCGACGAGCAGTACTTC. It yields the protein CASSVEGRGGDEQYF. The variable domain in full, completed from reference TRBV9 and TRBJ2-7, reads DSGVTQTPKHLITATGQRVTLRCSPRSGDLSVYWYQQSLDQGLQFLIQYYNGEERAKGNILERFSAQQFPDLHSELNLSSLELGDSALYFCASSVEGRGGDEQYFGPGTRLTVT.

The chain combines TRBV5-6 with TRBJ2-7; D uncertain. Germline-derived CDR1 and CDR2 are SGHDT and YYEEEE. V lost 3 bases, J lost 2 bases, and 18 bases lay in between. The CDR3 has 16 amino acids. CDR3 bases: TGTGCCAGCAGCTCCCCGAGATCAAAAGGGACCTACGAGCAGTACTTC. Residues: CASSSPRSKGTYEQYF. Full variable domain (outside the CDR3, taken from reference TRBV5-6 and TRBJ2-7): DAGVTQSPTHLIKTRGQQVTLRCSPKSGHDTVSWYQQALGQGPQFIFQYYEEEERQRGNFPDRFSGHQFPNYSSELNVNALLLGDSALYLCASSSPRSKGTYEQYFGPGTRLTVT.

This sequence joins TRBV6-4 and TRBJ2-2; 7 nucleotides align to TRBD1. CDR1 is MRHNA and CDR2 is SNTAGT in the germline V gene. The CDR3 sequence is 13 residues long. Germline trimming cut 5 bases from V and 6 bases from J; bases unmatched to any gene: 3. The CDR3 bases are TGTGCCAGCAGTCTTACAGGGGCCGGGGAGCTGTTTTTT. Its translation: CASSLTGAGELFF.